Listed here are 19 T cell receptor beta chains from one sample, sequenced in a study of cytomegalovirus exposure and HLA in healthy donors. Vbeta (60) and Jbeta (13) primers were used in the PCR. TCRdb keeps only in-frame clones here, not all; method: immunoSEQ multiplex PCR. The data contain some 140,000 clones, 79% of them seen just once; the ten biggest clones take up around 3.1%. The sample was PBMCs. The receptors shown here come from a female donor in good health and CMV-seronegative.

Here the CDR3 reads CASTGTGERYGYTF. The CDR3 DNA reads as TGTGCCAGCACCGGGACAGGGGAGCGCTATGGCTACACCTTC. The V and J genes are TRBV2 and TRBJ1-2; 10 bases align to TRBD1. V trimming: 7 bases; J trimming: 4 bases; junction bases outside the gene matches: 6. CDR3 length: 14 residues. Germline V lookup: CDR1 SNHLY, CDR2 FYNNEI.

The rearrangement links TRBV7-8 to TRBJ2-2; 9 positions agree with TRBD1. Germline lookup yields CDR1 SGHVS and CDR2 FQNEAQ. The CDR3 consists of 17 residues. Unmatched junction bases numbered 9, after V lost 3 bases and J lost 4 bases. DNA of the CDR3: TGTGCCAGCAGCTTTTTACAGGGGGCGCCTGGCACCGGGGAGCTGTTTTTT. Encoded protein: CASSFLQGAPGTGELFF.

This chain connects TRBV27 to TRBJ2-5, with TRBD2 identical over 8 bases. Judging by the DNA end, TRBJ2-7 fits better; the J call may be wrong. The CDR3 spans 15 residues. Germline-derived CDR1 and CDR2 are MNHEY and SMNVEV (reference sequence). The CDR3 loop is CASSLGAGGWYEQYF. The CDR3, as DNA: TGTGCCAGCAGTTTAGGGGCGGGGGGTTGGTACGAGCAGTACTTC.

This sequence joins TRBV7-6 and TRBJ1-5, with D possibly being TRBD1 (6 bases). This CDR3 contains 14 residues. CDR1 and CDR2 (germline): SGHVS, FNYEAQ. V lost 5 bases to trimming and J lost 3 bases, with 11 bases between them. For the CDR3, the DNA is TGTGCCAGCAGCCAACAGGGTTCCAATCAGCCCCAGCATTTT. As protein: CASSQQGSNQPQHF. Looking up the rest from reference TRBV7-6 and TRBJ1-5 gives the full variable domain: GAGVSQSPRYKVTKRGQDVALRCDPISGHVSLYWYRQALGQGPEFLTYFNYEAQQDKSGLPNDRFSAERPEGSISTLTIQRTEQRDSAMYRCASSQQGSNQPQHFGDGTRLSIL.

The rearrangement joins TRBV18 to TRBJ1-1; 8 nucleotides match TRBD1. The germline gives CDR1 KGHSH, CDR2 LQKENI. The V segment lost 3 bases and the J segment 11 bases; nucleotides outside the gene matches: 5. The CDR3 runs to 12 residues. The CDR3 here is CASSPGQGSAFF. The CDR3 bases are TGTGCCAGCTCACCTGGACAGGGCTCGGCTTTCTTT.

The chain combines TRBV30 with TRBJ1-2, with TRBD1 matching 9 bases. The CDR3 contains 13 residues. Germline loops: CDR1 GTSNPN, CDR2 SVGIG (reference sequence). J was trimmed by 5 bases and V by 2 bases; bases with no gene match: 3. The CDR3 DNA reads as TGTGCCTGGAGTCCACAGGGGGCGTATGGCTACACCTTC. Protein sequence: CAWSPQGAYGYTF.

This rearrangement joins TRBV5-4 to TRBJ2-2; no reliable D call. Germline V gene data show CDR1 as SGHNT and CDR2 as YYREEE (reference sequence). V lost 1 base, J lost 6 bases, and 4 bases lay in between. The CDR3 runs to 12 residues. CDR3 amino acids: CASSLTAGELFF. The CDR3 nucleotides are TGTGCCAGCAGCTTGACTGCCGGGGAGCTGTTTTTT.

The chain employs TRBV6-5 and TRBJ2-7; D not certain. The CDR3 consists of 13 residues. The germline V gene has CDR1 MNHEY and CDR2 SVGAGI. V lost 2 bases to trimming and J lost 6 bases, with 11 bases between them. DNA of the CDR3: TGTGCCAGCAGTTACCCTCCCCCCGGCGAGCAGTACTTC. It is translated as CASSYPPPGEQYF.

The V and J genes are TRBV29-1 and TRBJ1-1; a possible D gene is TRBD1 (5 bases). Trimming took off 8 bases at V and 4 bases at J, with 17 bases between the two ends. The CDR3 runs 13 residues. CDR1 and CDR2 from the germline V gene are SQVTM and ANQGSEA. The CDR3 reads CSMRSGWSTEAFF. CDR3 DNA sequence: TGCAGCATGCGCTCAGGGTGGAGCACTGAAGCTTTCTTT.

This clone was picked up one time. The J gene is TRBJ1-2, the V gene TRBV6-5; D is possibly TRBD1 (5 bases). Germline V gene data show CDR1 as MNHEY and CDR2 as SVGAGI. The V gene lost 5 bases and the J gene lost 1 base, with 8 bases spanning the gap. The CDR3 covers 13 residues. The CDR3 DNA is TGTGCCAGCAGTGAGGACATTAACTATGGCTACACCTTC. This codes for CASSEDINYGYTF.

This chain connects TRBV29-1 to TRBJ1-3, with a possible D match to TRBD1 (6 bases). The CDR3 is 15 residues long. Germline V lookup: CDR1 SQVTM, CDR2 ANQGSEA. V lost 6 bases and J lost 0, with 15 bases in between. The CDR3 DNA reads TGCAGCGTGGAGAACACAGGGTACTCTGGAAACACCATATATTTT. This encodes CSVENTGYSGNTIYF. The complete variable domain, with remaining parts taken from reference TRBV29-1 and TRBJ1-3, reads SAVISQKPSRDICQRGTSLTIQCQVDSQVTMMFWYRQQPGQSLTLIATANQGSEATYESGFVIDKFPISRPNLTFSTLTVSNMSPEDSSIYLCSVENTGYSGNTIYFGEGSWLTVV.

The CDR3 loop reads CAWRRGYNEQFF. For the CDR3, the DNA is TGTGCCTGGAGAAGGGGTTACAATGAGCAGTTCTTC. The chain links TRBV30 to TRBJ2-1; possibly TRBD1 for D (5 bases). This CDR3 is built from 12 residues. Trimming cost V 3 bases and J 4 bases, with 7 bases left between them. Germline assignment: CDR1 GTSNPN and CDR2 SVGIG (reference sequence).

Only a few counts were recorded for this clone. The CDR3 DNA reads as TGTGCCAGCAGCTGCCGGGGCGGGAGTCTCAACGAGCAGTACTTC. This translates into CASSCRGGSLNEQYF. The genes are TRBV12-1 and TRBJ2-7; the D call of TRBD2 is as the table states it, not checked on the DNA. TRBV12-1 is given as a pseudogene. CDR3 length equals 15 residues.

The gene calls are TRBV6-6 and TRBJ2-2; 8 nucleotides line up with TRBD2. The CDR3 spans 15 residues. V shed 6 bases and J 3 bases; nucleotides not matched to a gene: 6. Germline CDR1 reads MNHNY; CDR2 reads SVGAGI (reference sequence). CDR3 in amino acids: CASRRPAGDTGELFF. As DNA, the CDR3 is TGTGCCAGCAGAAGACCAGCGGGAGACACCGGGGAGCTGTTTTTT.

The chain uses TRBV18 and TRBJ1-4, with 10 bases aligning to TRBD1. J was trimmed by 1 base and V by 5 bases; bases with no gene match: 4. Germline V gives CDR1 KGHSH, CDR2 LQKENI. This CDR3 has 16 residues. CDR3 nucleotides: TGTGCCAGCTCAGTCGACAGGGGGCGAACTAATGAAAAACTGTTTTTT. This codes for CASSVDRGRTNEKLFF.

The chain employs TRBV5-6 and TRBJ2-5; D is perhaps TRBD1 (6 bases). Trimming stripped 4 bases from V and 5 bases from J, with 12 bases between. Germline CDR1 and CDR2: SGHDT and YYEEEE. The CDR3 runs 13 residues. The chain's CDR3 is CASSKQGVETQYF. The CDR3 DNA is TGTGCCAGCAGCAAACAGGGTGTCGAGACCCAGTACTTC.

The rearrangement joins TRBV28 to TRBJ1-3, with D perhaps matching TRBD1 (5 bases). The V gene's germline CDR1 is MDHEN and CDR2 SYDVKM. The CDR3 loop spans 18 amino acids. Trimming took 5 bases from V and 2 from J, leaving 22 bases between them. CDR3 in amino acids: CASSGTGISGRAGNTIYF. The CDR3 nucleotides are TGTGCCAGCAGTGGGACCGGGATCTCCGGGAGGGCTGGAAACACCATATATTTT.

The rearrangement links TRBV6-5 to TRBJ1-1; 9 nucleotides align to TRBD1. J lost 11 bases, V lost 2 bases, and 6 bases had no gene match. This CDR3 region has 13 residues. Germline CDR1 MNHEY, CDR2 SVGAGI. The CDR3 DNA reads TGTGCCAGCAGTTACGAATGGGACAGGGAGGCTTTCTTT. Encoded protein: CASSYEWDREAFF.

The CDR3 here is CASSPQASGDDRAYEQYF. The CDR3 DNA follows: TGTGCCAGCTCACCCCAAGCATCAGGGGACGACCGGGCCTACGAGCAGTACTTC. The genes are TRBV18 and TRBJ2-7, with a weak D call TRBD1 (6 bases). Germline CDR1 is KGHSH and CDR2 is LQKENI. Trimming cost V 3 bases and J 2 bases, with 23 bases left between them. The CDR3 spans 18 residues.